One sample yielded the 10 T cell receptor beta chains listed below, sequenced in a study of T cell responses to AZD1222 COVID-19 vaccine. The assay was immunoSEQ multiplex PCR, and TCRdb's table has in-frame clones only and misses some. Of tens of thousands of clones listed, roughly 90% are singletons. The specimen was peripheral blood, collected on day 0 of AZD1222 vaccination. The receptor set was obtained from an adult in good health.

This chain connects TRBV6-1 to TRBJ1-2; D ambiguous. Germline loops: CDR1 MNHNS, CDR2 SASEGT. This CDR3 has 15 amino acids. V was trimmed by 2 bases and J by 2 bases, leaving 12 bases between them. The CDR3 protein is CASSEMLGQNYGYTF. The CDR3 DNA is TGTGCCAGCAGTGAAATGCTGGGTCAGAACTATGGCTACACCTTC.

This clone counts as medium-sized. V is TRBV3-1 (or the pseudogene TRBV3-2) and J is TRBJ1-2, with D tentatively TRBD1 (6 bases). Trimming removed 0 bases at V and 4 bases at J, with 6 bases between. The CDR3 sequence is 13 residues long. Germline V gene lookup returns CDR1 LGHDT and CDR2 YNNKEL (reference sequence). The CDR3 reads CASSQEGAYGYTF. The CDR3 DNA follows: TGTGCCAGCAGCCAAGAGGGGGCCTATGGCTACACCTTC.

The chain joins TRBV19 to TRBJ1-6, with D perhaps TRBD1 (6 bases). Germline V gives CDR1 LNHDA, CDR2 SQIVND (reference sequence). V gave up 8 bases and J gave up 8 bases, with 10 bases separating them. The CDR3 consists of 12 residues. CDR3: CASAQGDSPLHF. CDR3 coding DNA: TGTGCCAGTGCACAGGGCGATTCACCCCTCCACTTT.

The CDR3 loop reads CASSIQAGTGGGEQFF. DNA of the CDR3: TGTGCCAGCAGCATTCAAGCCGGGACAGGGGGCGGTGAGCAGTTCTTC. The rearrangement links TRBV7-3 to TRBJ2-1; 12 nucleotides agree with TRBD1. This CDR3 has 16 residues. The V segment lost 5 bases and the J segment 9 bases; nucleotides outside the gene matches: 11. Germline CDR1 reads SGHTA; CDR2 reads FQGTGA.

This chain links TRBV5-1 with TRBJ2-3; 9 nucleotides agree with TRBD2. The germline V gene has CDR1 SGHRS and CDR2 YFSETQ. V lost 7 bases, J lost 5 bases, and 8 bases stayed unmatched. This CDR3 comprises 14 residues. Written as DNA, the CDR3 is TGCGCCAGCGCCGGGACTAGCACCGGAGATACGCAGTATTTT. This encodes CASAGTSTGDTQYF.

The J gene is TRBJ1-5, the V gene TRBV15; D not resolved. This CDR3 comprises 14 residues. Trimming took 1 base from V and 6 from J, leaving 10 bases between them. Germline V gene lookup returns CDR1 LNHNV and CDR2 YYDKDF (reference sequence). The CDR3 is CATSRGGPGQPQHF. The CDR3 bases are TGTGCCACCAGCAGAGGAGGGCCGGGTCAGCCCCAGCATTTT.

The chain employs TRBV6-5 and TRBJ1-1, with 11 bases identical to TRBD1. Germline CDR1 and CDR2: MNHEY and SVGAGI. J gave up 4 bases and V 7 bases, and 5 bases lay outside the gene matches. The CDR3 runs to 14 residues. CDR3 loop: CASKRTGGGTEAFF. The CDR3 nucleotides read TGTGCCAGCAAGCGGACAGGGGGCGGCACTGAAGCTTTCTTT.

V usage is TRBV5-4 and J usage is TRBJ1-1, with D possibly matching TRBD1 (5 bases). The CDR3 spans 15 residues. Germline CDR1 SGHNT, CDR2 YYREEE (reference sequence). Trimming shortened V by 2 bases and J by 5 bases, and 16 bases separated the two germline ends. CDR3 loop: CASSFVLGTLTEAFF. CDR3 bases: TGTGCCAGCAGCTTTGTCCTGGGGACCCTAACTGAAGCTTTCTTT.

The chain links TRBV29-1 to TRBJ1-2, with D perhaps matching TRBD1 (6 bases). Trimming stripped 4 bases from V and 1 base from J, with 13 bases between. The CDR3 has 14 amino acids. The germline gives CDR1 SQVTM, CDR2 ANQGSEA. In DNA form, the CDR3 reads TGCAGCGTTGTAGACAGAGGGGGTAACTATGGCTACACCTTC. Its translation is CSVVDRGGNYGYTF.

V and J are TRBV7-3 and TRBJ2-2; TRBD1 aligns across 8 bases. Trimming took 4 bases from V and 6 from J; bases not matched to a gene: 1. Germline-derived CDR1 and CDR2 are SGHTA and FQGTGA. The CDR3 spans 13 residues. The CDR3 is CASSSQGAGELFF. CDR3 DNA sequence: TGTGCCAGCAGCTCACAGGGGGCCGGGGAGCTGTTTTTT.